The entry below describes one TCR beta chain. TCRdb re-derived calls from the reads in MiXCR, one entry per CDR3 protein. The sample has 450,000 to 550,000 distinct CDR3 sequences, more than 15% seen once; the top ten hold about 24%. With 5 bases clipped from V and 10 bases from J, the junction kept 5 bases outside the gene matches. Germline CDR1 LNHDA, CDR2 SQIVND (reference sequence). The CDR3 is 12 amino acids. This record belongs to a study of T cell repertoires in cytomegalovirus infection. Specimen: CD8+ T cells from PBMCs. The chain couples TRBV19 to TRBJ2-1; 7 nucleotides match TRBD1. The clonotype comes from a human donor in good health (CMV status not recorded). Some clones in this sample may be carry-over from other donors' samples. CDR3 sequence reads: CASSLRTGEQFF. The CDR3 nucleotides are TGTGCCAGTAGTCTGAGGACAGGCGAGCAGTTCTTC.